This T cell receptor beta chain came from a study of blood T cell repertoires in COVID-19. This CDR3 contains 15 residues. V lost 0 bases, J lost 8 bases, and 15 bases lay in between. Germline V lookup: CDR1 SGHRS, CDR2 YFSETQ. The assay was immunoSEQ multiplex PCR, and TCRdb's table has in-frame clones only and misses some. Counted here are more than 350,000 clones, 80% to 90% occurring once; the ten biggest clones make up approximately 9.3%. Sequencing used PBMCs or T cells enriched from blood (not recorded which). The TCR was taken from a woman in her forties or fifties who had recovered from COVID-19. The rearrangement links TRBV5-1 to TRBJ2-1; D unclear. This chain's CDR3 is CASSLDPGSVYEQFF. CDR3 bases: TGCGCCAGCAGCTTGGATCCGGGTAGTGTTTATGAGCAGTTCTTC.